Each of the 5 T cell receptor beta chains below was sequenced from the same sample in a study of T cell responses to AZD1222 COVID-19 vaccine. The table came from immunoSEQ multiplex PCR; TCRdb's copy has only in-frame clones and leaves some out. Of 40,000 to 45,000 clones in the sample, roughly 77% were seen once. Source: peripheral blood, taken 28 days after the second dose of the MenACWY control vaccine. The receptors shown here come from an adult who received the MenACWY meningococcal vaccine as a control.

The genes are TRBV28 and TRBJ1-2; D is perhaps TRBD1 (6 bases). Per germline, CDR1 MDHEN and CDR2 SYDVKM. The CDR3 spans 13 residues. Trimming took off 6 bases at V and 8 bases at J, with 16 bases between the two ends. The CDR3 region has the DNA TGTGCCAGCAGCGTGGGGACAATCCAGGGCTACACCTTC. It encodes CASSVGTIQGYTF.

This clone appeared once. The gene calls are TRBV19 and TRBJ1-1; tentatively, D is TRBD1 (6 bases). V lost 1 base and J 11 bases, leaving 17 bases between the germline ends. CDR1 LNHDA and CDR2 SQIVND come from the germline V gene (reference sequence). The CDR3 has 14 residues. The CDR3 region is CASSIGGQRAGAFF. In DNA, the CDR3 is TGTGCCAGTAGTATAGGCGGACAGCGGGCGGGGGCTTTCTTT.

The chain carries TRBV19 and TRBJ1-2; TRBD1 agrees at 11 bases. V shed 6 bases and J 7 bases; nucleotides not matched to a gene: 10. The germline gives CDR1 LNHDA, CDR2 SQIVND (reference sequence). The CDR3 consists of 15 residues. This CDR3 reads CASRKPGTGGLGYTF. DNA of the CDR3: TGTGCCAGTAGAAAACCCGGGACAGGGGGACTTGGCTACACCTTC.

J is TRBJ1-6 and V is TRBV21-1; the D segment call TRBD1 is taken from the table without a DNA check. TRBV21-1 is classified as a pseudogene. The CDR3 loop spans 13 amino acids. The CDR3, as DNA: TGTGCCAGCATGCAGGGTCTTAATTCACCCCTCCACTTT. Encoded protein: CASMQGLNSPLHF.

V is TRBV28 and J is TRBJ1-1; D remains unclear. Deletions cut 5 bases from V and 1 base from J, with 11 bases between. The CDR3 covers 14 residues. Germline V CDR1 and CDR2: MDHEN, SYDVKM. In nucleotides, the CDR3 is TGTGCCAGCAGTGAACCCAGAAAGAACACTGAAGCTTTCTTT. This codes for CASSEPRKNTEAFF. The variable domain in full, with the rest retrieved from reference TRBV28 and TRBJ1-1, is DVKVTQSSRYLVKRTGEKVFLECVQDMDHENMFWYRQDPGLGLRLIYFSYDVKMKEKGDIPEGYSVSREKKERFSLILESASTNQTSMYLCASSEPRKNTEAFFGQGTRLTVV.